The sequence of this T cell receptor beta chain was determined in a study of tumor-infiltrating lymphocytes in primary liver carcinoma. Study-wide context: Measuring about 4 to 10 cm across, the tumors were staged as T1-T3 N0M0. Findings of the study overall: Only about 7-24% of top clones were detected in all five tumor regions. A significantly higher top-250-clone fraction was recorded for tumors than for blood (p = 0.039). Less overlap was seen in tumor-adjacent and tumor-blood pairs than in tumor region pairs.

Details on this clonotype: Antigen: not known. A read error may account for a junction end that differs from germline.

A constant-region primer primed TCR beta cDNA synthesis from 500 to 550 ng of total RNA. A slightly modified ARM-PCR protocol with three nested multiplex PCR rounds produced these TCR beta libraries. Running 9 to 10 cycles apiece, the first two PCR rounds relied on TRBV1-TRBV30 forward primers together with a C-beta reverse primer. MiXCR, applied by TCRdb to the multiplex PCR reads, yields one record per CDR3 protein. The sample consists of 100,000 to 120,000 distinct CDR3 sequences, around 83% of them appearing once. For each extraction, RNA and DNA were obtained together from 20-30 mg of unsorted bulk tissue. The CDR3 totals 13 residues. CDR1 is LGHNA and CDR2 is YSLEER in the germline V gene.

Source material: liver tumor tissue from sampling region 3. Subset: tumor region T3, left-lateral pole. This sequence originates from a man aged 40-49 years with primary liver carcinoma and hepatitis B virus infection. V gene TRBV4-3 combines with J gene TRBJ2-7; weak D call: TRBD2 (5 bases). The chain's CDR3 is CASNQVGESKQYF. The CDR3 bases are TGCGCCAGCAACCAAGTTGGGGAGTCCAAGCAGTACTTC.